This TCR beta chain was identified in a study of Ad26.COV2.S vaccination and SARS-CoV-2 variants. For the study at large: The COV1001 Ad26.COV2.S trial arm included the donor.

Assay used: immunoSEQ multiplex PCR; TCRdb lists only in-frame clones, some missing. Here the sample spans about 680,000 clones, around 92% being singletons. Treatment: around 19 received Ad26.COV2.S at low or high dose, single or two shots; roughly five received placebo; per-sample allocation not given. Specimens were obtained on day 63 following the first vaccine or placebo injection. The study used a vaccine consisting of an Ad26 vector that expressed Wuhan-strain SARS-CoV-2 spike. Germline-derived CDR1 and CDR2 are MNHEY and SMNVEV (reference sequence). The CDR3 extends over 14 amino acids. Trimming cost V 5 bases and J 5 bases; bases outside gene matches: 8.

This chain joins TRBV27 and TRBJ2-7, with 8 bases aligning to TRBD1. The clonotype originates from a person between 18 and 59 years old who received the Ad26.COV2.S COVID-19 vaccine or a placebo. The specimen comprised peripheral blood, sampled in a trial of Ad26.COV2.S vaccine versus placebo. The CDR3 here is CASSITGGVNEQYF. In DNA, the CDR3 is TGTGCCAGCAGTATAACAGGGGGAGTCAACGAGCAGTACTTC.